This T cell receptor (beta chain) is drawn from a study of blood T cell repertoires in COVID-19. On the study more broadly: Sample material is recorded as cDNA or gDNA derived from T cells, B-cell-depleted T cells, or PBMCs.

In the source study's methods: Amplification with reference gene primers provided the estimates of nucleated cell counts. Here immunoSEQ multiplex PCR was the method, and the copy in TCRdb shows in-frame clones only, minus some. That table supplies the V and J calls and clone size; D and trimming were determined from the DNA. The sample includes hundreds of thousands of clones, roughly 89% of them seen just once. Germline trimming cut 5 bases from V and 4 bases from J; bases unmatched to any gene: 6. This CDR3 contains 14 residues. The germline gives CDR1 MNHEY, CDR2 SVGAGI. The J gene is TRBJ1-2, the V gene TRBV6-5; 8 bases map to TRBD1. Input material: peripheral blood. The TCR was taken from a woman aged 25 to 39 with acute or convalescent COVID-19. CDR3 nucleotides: TGTGCCAGCAGTCCGACAGGGGACTTCTATGGCTACACCTTC. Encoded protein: CASSPTGDFYGYTF.